A single count supports the clone carrying this T cell receptor (beta chain). Its antigen is undetermined. The sample is drawn from a study of T cell repertoires in cytomegalovirus infection. Looking at the study overall: An indication of both CMV infection and matching HLA type came from public TCR beta signatures.

TCRdb re-called the reads with MiXCR, one entry per CDR3 protein. The sample holds about 180,000 distinct CDR3 sequences, around 14% seen once. The study's findings and limits: In two of eight donors, the top clonotype was HLA-C-restricted CMV-specific. Accumulated public TCR beta family frequency recognized individuals carrying CMV together with the relevant HLA.

V was cut by 7 bases and J by 4 bases, with 8 bases left in between. The CDR3 has 12 residues. Germline CDR1 is SQVTM and CDR2 is ANQGSEA. This receptor was identified in a human donor in good health (CMV status not recorded). Some clones in this sample may be carry-over from other donors' samples. This chain joins TRBV29-1 and TRBJ1-6; D is uncertain. Sequencing used PBMCs. Here the CDR3 reads CSAGDYNSPLHF. The CDR3, as DNA: TGCAGCGCGGGTGATTATAATTCACCCCTCCACTTT. Variable domain in full (rest from reference TRBV29-1 and TRBJ1-6): SAVISQKPSRDICQRGTSLTIQCQVDSQVTMMFWYRQQPGQSLTLIATANQGSEATYESGFVIDKFPISRPNLTFSTLTVSNMSPEDSSIYLCSAGDYNSPLHFGNGTRLTVT.